This T cell receptor beta chain was observed in a study of blood T cell repertoires in COVID-19. Study background: The origin of the acute and convalescent COVID-19 samples was the United States, Italy and Spain. The cDNA or gDNA used as material had been derived from T cells, B-cell-depleted T cells, or PBMCs.

In regard to this clone: The same CDR3 can be traced to other DNA sequences in this sample.

With 0 bases clipped from V and 2 bases from J, the junction kept 2 bases outside the gene matches. The CDR3 contains 14 residues. Germline V gene data show CDR1 as SGHRS and CDR2 as YFSETQ. Sequenced by immunoSEQ multiplex PCR; TCRdb stores in-frame clones only, minus some. In the table there are about 490,000 clones, 80% to 90% of which are singletons. This receptor was identified in a human donor in a cohort sampled during active COVID-19. The chain combines TRBV5-1 with TRBJ2-7; 7 nucleotides line up with TRBD1. Sequenced material: peripheral blood. This chain's CDR3 is CASSLGQGPYEQYF. DNA of the CDR3: TGCGCCAGCAGCTTGGGACAGGGCCCCTACGAGCAGTACTTC.